Listed below are T cell receptor beta chains from one sample, sequenced in a study of chemoradiotherapy in HPV16-positive cancers. The method was immunoSEQ multiplex PCR; TCRdb's version includes in-frame clones alone and lacks a portion of them. The sample lists about 7,000 clones, over 75% occurring once. The sample was acquired from a patient who underwent chemoradiotherapy. All receptors derive from a human donor with HPV-associated anogenital cancer. CDR3s include the opening cysteine and the closing phenylalanine or tryptophan. The D gene is left open where the match is weak. Part of the rows lack a size; the others show once, few, many or a class for expanded clones.

clone size: .; D gene: TRBD2; V gene: TRBV11-2; J gene: TRBJ2-5; CDR3 protein: CASSLDGAGEETQYF; CDR3 DNA: TGTGCCAGCAGCTTAGATGGAGCGGGGGAAGAGACCCAGTACTTC
clone size: .; D gene: .; V gene: TRBV5-1; J gene: TRBJ2-1; CDR3 protein: CASSSGPREWESNEQFF; CDR3 DNA: TGCGCCAGCAGCTCTGGCCCTCGGGAGTGGGAGAGCAATGAGCAGTTCTTC
clone size: .; D gene: .; V gene: TRBV19; J gene: TRBJ2-7; CDR3 protein: CASSPRRAGGDEQYF; CDR3 DNA: TGTGCCAGTAGTCCGCGGAGGGCCGGGGGCGACGAGCAGTACTTC
clone size: few; D gene: TRBD1; V gene: TRBV6-5; J gene: TRBJ2-7; CDR3 protein: CASSGKGQHYEQYF; CDR3 DNA: TGTGCCAGCAGTGGGAAGGGACAGCACTACGAGCAGTACTTC
clone size: few; D gene: TRBD2; V gene: TRBV27; J gene: TRBJ2-7; CDR3 protein: CASSVLAGGWGEQYF; CDR3 DNA: TGTGCCAGCAGTGTACTAGCGGGGGGTTGGGGCGAGCAGTACTTC
clone size: .; D gene: .; V gene: TRBV30; J gene: TRBJ1-1; CDR3 protein: CAWSGGGFMNTEAFF; CDR3 DNA: TGTGCCTGGAGTGGAGGGGGGTTCATGAACACTGAAGCTTTCTTT
clone size: .; D gene: .; V gene: TRBV18; J gene: TRBJ1-1; CDR3 protein: CASSLVNTEAFF; CDR3 DNA: TGTGCCAGCTCACTAGTGAACACTGAAGCTTTCTTT
clone size: .; D gene: TRBD1; V gene: TRBV7-3; J gene: TRBJ2-7; CDR3 protein: CASSSNRGSEQYF; CDR3 DNA: TGTGCCAGCAGCTCGAACAGGGGGTCCGAGCAGTACTTC
clone size: .; D gene: TRBD1; V gene: TRBV28; J gene: TRBJ1-4; CDR3 protein: CASSLGQGMLREKLFF; CDR3 DNA: TGTGCCAGCAGTTTGGGACAGGGGATGCTGAGGGAAAAACTGTTTTTT
clone size: .; D gene: .; V gene: TRBV5-1; J gene: TRBJ2-7; CDR3 protein: CASSLVGYSYEQYF; CDR3 DNA: TGCGCCAGCAGCTTGGTGGGATACTCCTACGAGCAGTACTTC
clone size: .; D gene: .; V gene: TRBV10-1; J gene: TRBJ1-1; CDR3 protein: CASKGEAFF; CDR3 DNA: TGCGCCAGCAAAGGTGAAGCTTTCTTT
clone size: few; D gene: .; V gene: TRBV7-6; J gene: TRBJ2-7; CDR3 protein: CASSPGSNYEQYF; CDR3 DNA: TGTGCCAGCAGCCCCGGGAGCAACTACGAGCAGTACTTC
clone size: .; D gene: .; V gene: TRBV28; J gene: TRBJ1-5; CDR3 protein: CASVSQRNQPQHF; CDR3 DNA: TGTGCCAGCGTCTCCCAGCGCAATCAGCCCCAGCATTTT
clone size: .; D gene: .; V gene: TRBV15; J gene: TRBJ2-7; CDR3 protein: CATSLELQGYEQYF; CDR3 DNA: TGTGCCACCAGCCTCGAGTTACAGGGTTACGAGCAGTACTTC
clone size: .; D gene: .; V gene: TRBV5-1; J gene: TRBJ2-7; CDR3 protein: CASTINPPGGAEEQYF; CDR3 DNA: TGCGCCAGCACAATAAACCCACCCGGGGGCGCGGAAGAGCAGTACTTC
clone size: .; D gene: .; V gene: TRBV5-6; J gene: TRBJ2-2; CDR3 protein: CASSPTRFGTGELFF; CDR3 DNA: TGTGCCAGCAGCCCAACTAGATTCGGCACCGGGGAGCTGTTTTTT
clone size: .; D gene: .; V gene: TRBV2; J gene: TRBJ2-6; CDR3 protein: CASKNLVGANVLTF; CDR3 DNA: TGTGCCAGCAAAAACCTCGTGGGGGCCAACGTCCTGACTTTC
clone size: once; D gene: .; V gene: TRBV18; J gene: TRBJ1-5; CDR3 protein: CASSPRGTSGRYSNQPQHF; CDR3 DNA: TGTGCCAGCTCACCAAGGGGCACGTCAGGACGGTATAGCAATCAGCCCCAGCATTTT
clone size: few; D gene: .; V gene: TRBV4-1; J gene: TRBJ2-7; CDR3 protein: CASSQEKGYEQYF; CDR3 DNA: TGCGCCAGCAGCCAAGAAAAGGGCTACGAGCAGTACTTC
clone size: once; D gene: .; V gene: TRBV5-1; J gene: TRBJ2-7; CDR3 protein: CASSRELNLYEQYF; CDR3 DNA: TGCGCCAGCAGCAGGGAGCTAAACCTCTACGAGCAGTACTTC
clone size: .; D gene: .; V gene: TRBV27; J gene: TRBJ2-7; CDR3 protein: CASSPLAVSSYEQYF; CDR3 DNA: TGTGCCAGCAGTCCCTTAGCGGTTAGCTCCTACGAGCAGTACTTC
clone size: .; D gene: TRBD1; V gene: TRBV4-1; J gene: TRBJ1-2; CDR3 protein: CASSQAQGNTNYGYTF; CDR3 DNA: TGCGCCAGCAGCCAAGCACAGGGGAATACTAACTATGGCTACACCTTC
clone size: few; D gene: .; V gene: TRBV4-2; J gene: TRBJ1-6; CDR3 protein: CASSPTADPKAPLHF; CDR3 DNA: TGTGCCAGCAGCCCAACAGCAGACCCGAAAGCACCCCTCCACTTT
clone size: .; D gene: .; V gene: TRBV7-9; J gene: TRBJ1-1; CDR3 protein: CASSSGIHNTEAFF; CDR3 DNA: TGTGCCAGCAGCTCGGGGATACACAACACTGAAGCTTTCTTT
clone size: .; D gene: .; V gene: TRBV19; J gene: TRBJ1-1; CDR3 protein: CASRDTGWVTEAFF; CDR3 DNA: TGTGCCAGTAGAGACACAGGGTGGGTCACTGAAGCTTTCTTT
clone size: .; D gene: TRBD1; V gene: TRBV7-8; J gene: TRBJ1-2; CDR3 protein: CASSPGDREGEYGYTF; CDR3 DNA: TGTGCCAGCAGCCCCGGGGACAGGGAGGGCGAGTATGGCTACACCTTC
clone size: .; D gene: TRBD1; V gene: TRBV14; J gene: TRBJ2-6; CDR3 protein: CASSQVRTGDSGANVLTF; CDR3 DNA: TGTGCCAGCAGCCAAGTTAGGACAGGGGACTCTGGGGCCAACGTCCTGACTTTC
clone size: .; D gene: .; V gene: TRBV30; J gene: TRBJ1-2; CDR3 protein: CAVGRVLDYGYTF; CDR3 DNA: TGTGCTGTGGGGCGGGTTTTGGACTATGGCTACACCTTC
clone size: .; D gene: TRBD1; V gene: TRBV19; J gene: TRBJ1-5; CDR3 protein: CASSIAGDRSINQPQHF; CDR3 DNA: TGTGCCAGTAGTATAGCGGGGGACAGGTCTATTAATCAGCCCCAGCATTTT
clone size: .; D gene: TRBD1; V gene: TRBV7-9; J gene: TRBJ1-5; CDR3 protein: CASSRTGDSNQPQHF; CDR3 DNA: TGTGCCAGCAGCCGGACAGGGGATAGCAATCAGCCCCAGCATTTT
clone size: .; D gene: .; V gene: TRBV2; J gene: TRBJ2-7; CDR3 protein: CASSGPLYEQYF; CDR3 DNA: TGTGCCAGCAGTGGACCGCTCTACGAGCAGTACTTC
clone size: few; D gene: .; V gene: TRBV7-2; J gene: TRBJ2-7; CDR3 protein: CASSYEQYF; CDR3 DNA: TGTGCCAGCAGCTACGAGCAGTACTTC